Detailed here is one T cell receptor (beta chain). This sample is drawn from a study of OX40 agonist ivuxolimab in advanced cancers. In the study overall: Subjects had a mean age of approximately 60 years, with a range of about 23 to 79; just over 80% were male. Three patients, one with hepatocellular carcinoma and two with cutaneous melanoma, achieved partial responses.

V dropped 2 bases and J dropped 2; count of bases not matched to a gene: 7. In germline, CDR1 is KGHSY, CDR2 FQNENV. CDR3 size: 16 residues. The protocol was immunoSEQ multiplex PCR, while the TCRdb copy is restricted to in-frame clones and leaves out a portion. The table includes tens of thousands of clones, 91% detected once. The clonotype was recovered from an adult with an advanced solid tumor such as melanoma, head and neck, liver or kidney cancer. The sequences come from CD4+ or CD8+ T cells sorted from blood, collected in a trial of the OX40 agonist ivuxolimab. V gene TRBV16 combines with J gene TRBJ2-3; TRBD2 matches at 7 bases. CDR3 region: CASSQGRGRVTDTQYF. The DNA for the CDR3 is TGTGCCAGCAGCCAAGGTCGCGGGAGAGTCACAGATACGCAGTATTTT.